The source of this TCR beta chain is a study of regulatory T cells in long-lasting Graves disease. Germline V gene sequence: CDR1 KGHSH, CDR2 LQKENI. The V gene end was trimmed by 3 bases and the J gene end by 2 bases; junction bases not matched to a gene: 4. This CDR3 has 14 amino acids. Findings and caveats of the study: The study found TRBV28, TRBJ1-2 and TRBJ2-5 favored in persistent disease.

Time point given: newly diagnosed GD, antithyroid drugs for less than 3 months. Extracted RNA from PBMCs served as the source of the TCR library. A blood draw put about 8.2 milliliters of peripheral blood into EDTA tubes. For TCR beta, libraries came from iRepertoire HTBI primers and Arm-PCR of CDR3 regions. TCRdb fed the multiplex PCR reads into MiXCR, producing one record per CDR3 protein. Of about 350,000 distinct CDR3 sequences listed, around 17% are singletons. This clonotype was seen at least ten times. Its specificity is unknown. A further study also used this sample, focusing on T cells in Graves' hyperthyroidism and ophthalmopathy. As that study records: Uncontrolled infections, other autoimmune diseases, pregnancy or lactation led to exclusion of patients.

The rearrangement uses TRBV18 and TRBJ2-7; TRBD1 agrees at 7 bases. This TCR was sampled from a man aged 35 to 55 with Graves disease. The specimen was peripheral blood mononuclear cells (PBMCs), collected at new diagnosis, from a patient treated with antithyroid drugs. CDR3 amino acids: CASSPHQGAYEQYF. The DNA of the CDR3 is TGTGCCAGCTCACCTCATCAGGGGGCCTACGAGCAGTACTTC.